The source of this T cell receptor beta chain is a study of T cell repertoires in cytomegalovirus infection. About the study: From public TCR beta signatures came an indication of both CMV infection and matching HLA type. Broader study findings: HLA-C-restricted CMV-specific TCR beta clonotypes prevailed in the ex vivo response. Summed frequency of shared TCR beta families picked out CMV carriers who also had the relevant HLA.

TCRdb re-called the reads with MiXCR, one entry per CDR3 protein. The sample contains 480,000 or so distinct CDR3 sequences, approximately 10% of which appear only once. Worth noting for this clonotype: The antigen remains undetermined.

Sequenced material: PBMCs. The sequence was collected from a human donor in good health (CMV status not recorded). Some clones in this sample may be carry-over from other donors' samples.

CDR3 loop: CASSNGWDGGNQPQHF. The DNA for the CDR3 is TGTGCCAGCAGTAACGGTTGGGACGGGGGCAATCAGCCCCAGCATTTT. V is TRBV3-1 and J is TRBJ1-5; the D gene is possibly TRBD1 (5 bases). The germline CDR1 and CDR2 sequences are LGHDT and YNNKEL (reference sequence). Trimming stripped 6 bases from V and 2 bases from J, with 17 bases between. The CDR3 covers 16 residues.